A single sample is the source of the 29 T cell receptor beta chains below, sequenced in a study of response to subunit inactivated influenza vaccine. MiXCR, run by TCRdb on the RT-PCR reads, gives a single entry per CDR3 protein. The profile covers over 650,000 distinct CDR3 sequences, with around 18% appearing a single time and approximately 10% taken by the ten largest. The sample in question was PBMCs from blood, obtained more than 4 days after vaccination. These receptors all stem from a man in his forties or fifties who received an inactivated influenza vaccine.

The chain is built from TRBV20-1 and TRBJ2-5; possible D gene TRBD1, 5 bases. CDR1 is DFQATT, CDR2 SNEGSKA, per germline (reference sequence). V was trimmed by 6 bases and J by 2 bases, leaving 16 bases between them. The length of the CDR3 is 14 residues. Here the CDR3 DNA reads TGCAGTGCCTACGCTGGGGCAGGACAAGAGACCCAGTACTTC. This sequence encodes CSAYAGAGQETQYF.

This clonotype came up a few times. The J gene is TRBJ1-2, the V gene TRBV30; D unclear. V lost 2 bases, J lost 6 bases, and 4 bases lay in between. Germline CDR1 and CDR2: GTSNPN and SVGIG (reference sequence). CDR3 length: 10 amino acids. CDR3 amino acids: CAWSKNGYTF. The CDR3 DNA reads TGTGCCTGGAGTAAGAATGGCTACACCTTC.

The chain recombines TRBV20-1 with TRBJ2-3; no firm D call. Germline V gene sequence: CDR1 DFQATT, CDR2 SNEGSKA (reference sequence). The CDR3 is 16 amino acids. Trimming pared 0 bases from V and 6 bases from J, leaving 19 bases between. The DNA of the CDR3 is TGCAGTGCTAGAGATTTGGACCCAGGTTTCCCCGATACGCAGTATTTT. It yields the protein CSARDLDPGFPDTQYF.

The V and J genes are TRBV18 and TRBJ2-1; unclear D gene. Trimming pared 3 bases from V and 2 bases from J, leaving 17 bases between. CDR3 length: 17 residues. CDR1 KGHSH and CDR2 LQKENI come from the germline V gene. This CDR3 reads CASSPGSRGVTYNEQFF. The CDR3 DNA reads TGTGCCAGCTCACCGGGATCAAGAGGTGTGACCTACAATGAGCAGTTCTTC.

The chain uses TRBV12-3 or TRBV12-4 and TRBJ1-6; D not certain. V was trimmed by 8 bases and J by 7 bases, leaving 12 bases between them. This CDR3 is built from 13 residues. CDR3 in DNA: TGTGCCAGCGCCGTGGTGACGAATTCACCCCTCCACTTT. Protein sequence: CASAVVTNSPLHF.

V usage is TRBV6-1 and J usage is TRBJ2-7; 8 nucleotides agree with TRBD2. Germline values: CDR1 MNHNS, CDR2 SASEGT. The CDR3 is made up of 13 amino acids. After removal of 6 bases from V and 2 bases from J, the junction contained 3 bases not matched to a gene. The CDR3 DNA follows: TGTGCCAGCAGGTTGGGACTAGCCTACGAGCAGTACTTC. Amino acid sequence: CASRLGLAYEQYF.

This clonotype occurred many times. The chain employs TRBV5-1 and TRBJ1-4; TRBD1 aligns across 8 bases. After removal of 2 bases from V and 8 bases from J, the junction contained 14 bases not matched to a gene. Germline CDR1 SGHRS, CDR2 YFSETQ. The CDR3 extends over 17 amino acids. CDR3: CASSLDRGDPLKEKLFF. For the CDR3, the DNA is TGCGCCAGCAGCTTAGACAGGGGAGATCCCCTGAAGGAAAAACTGTTTTTT.

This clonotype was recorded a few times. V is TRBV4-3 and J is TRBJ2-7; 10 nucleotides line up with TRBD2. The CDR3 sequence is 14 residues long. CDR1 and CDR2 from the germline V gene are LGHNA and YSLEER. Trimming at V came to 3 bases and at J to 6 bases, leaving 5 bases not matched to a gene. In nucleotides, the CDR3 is TGCGCCAGCAGCCATGGGGGGACTAGCGCCGAGCAGTACTTC. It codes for CASSHGGTSAEQYF.

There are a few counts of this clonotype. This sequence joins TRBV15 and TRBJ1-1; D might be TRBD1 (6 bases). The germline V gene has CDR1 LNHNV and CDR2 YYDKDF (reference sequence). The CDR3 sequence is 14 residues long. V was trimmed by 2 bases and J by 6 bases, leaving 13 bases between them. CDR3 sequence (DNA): TGTGCCACCAGCAGATCCATACAGGGCTCTGAAGCTTTCTTT. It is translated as CATSRSIQGSEAFF.

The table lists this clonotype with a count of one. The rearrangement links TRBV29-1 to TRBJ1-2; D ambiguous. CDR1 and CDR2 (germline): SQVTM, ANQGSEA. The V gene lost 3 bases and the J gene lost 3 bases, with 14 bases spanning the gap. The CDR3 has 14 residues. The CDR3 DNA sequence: TGCAGCGTTGAGCGGCAGGATCAGCACTATGGCTACACCTTC. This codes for CSVERQDQHYGYTF.

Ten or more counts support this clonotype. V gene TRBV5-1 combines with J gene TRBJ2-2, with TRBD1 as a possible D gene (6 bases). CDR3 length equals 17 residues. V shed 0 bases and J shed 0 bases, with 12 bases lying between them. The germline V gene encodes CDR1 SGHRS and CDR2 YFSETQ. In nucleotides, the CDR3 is TGCGCCAGCAGCTTGGCCTATGGGGGCACGAACACCGGGGAGCTGTTTTTT. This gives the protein CASSLAYGGTNTGELFF.

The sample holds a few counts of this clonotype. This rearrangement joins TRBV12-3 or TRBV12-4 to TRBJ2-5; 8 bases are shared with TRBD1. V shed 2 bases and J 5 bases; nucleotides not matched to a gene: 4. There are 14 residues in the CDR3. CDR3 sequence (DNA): TGTGCCAGCAGTTTATCGTCAGGGGGCGAGACCCAGTACTTC. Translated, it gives CASSLSSGGETQYF.

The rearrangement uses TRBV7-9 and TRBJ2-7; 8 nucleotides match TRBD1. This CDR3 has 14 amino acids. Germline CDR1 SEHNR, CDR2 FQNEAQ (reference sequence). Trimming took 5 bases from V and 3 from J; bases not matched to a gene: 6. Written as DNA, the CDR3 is TGTGCCAGCAGCATACCGGGACAGGACTACGAGCAGTACTTC. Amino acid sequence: CASSIPGQDYEQYF.

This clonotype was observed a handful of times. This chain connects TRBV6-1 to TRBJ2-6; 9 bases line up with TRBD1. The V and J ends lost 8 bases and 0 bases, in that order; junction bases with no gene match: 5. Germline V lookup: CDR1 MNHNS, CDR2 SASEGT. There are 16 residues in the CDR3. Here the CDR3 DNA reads TGTGCCAGCGCCGGACAGGGGCCCTCTGGGGCCAACGTCCTGACTTTC. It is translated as CASAGQGPSGANVLTF.

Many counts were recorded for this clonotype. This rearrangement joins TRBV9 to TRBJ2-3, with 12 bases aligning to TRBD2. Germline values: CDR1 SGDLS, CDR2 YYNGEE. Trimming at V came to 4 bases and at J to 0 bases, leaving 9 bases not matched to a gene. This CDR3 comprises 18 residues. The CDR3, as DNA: TGTGCCAGCAGCAACGCCCCGACTAGCGGGAGAAGCACAGATACGCAGTATTTT. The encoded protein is CASSNAPTSGRSTDTQYF. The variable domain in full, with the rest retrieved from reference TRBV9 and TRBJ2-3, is DSGVTQTPKHLITATGQRVTLRCSPRSGDLSVYWYQQSLDQGLQFLIQYYNGEERAKGNILERFSAQQFPDLHSELNLSSLELGDSALYFCASSNAPTSGRSTDTQYFGPGTRLTVL.

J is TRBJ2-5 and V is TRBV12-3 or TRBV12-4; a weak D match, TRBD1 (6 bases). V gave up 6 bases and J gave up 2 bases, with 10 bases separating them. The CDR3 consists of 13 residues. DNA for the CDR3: TGTGCCAGCAGCGGGACACTTCAAGAGACCCAGTACTTC. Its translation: CASSGTLQETQYF.

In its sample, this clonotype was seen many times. In nucleotides, the CDR3 is TGCGCCAGCAGCTTGCGGACAGGAACCTACGAGCAGTACTTC. Translation gives CASSLRTGTYEQYF. This sequence joins TRBV5-1 and TRBJ2-7; 7 nucleotides line up with TRBD1. CDR3 size: 14 residues. With 1 base clipped from V and 2 bases from J, the junction kept 3 bases outside the gene matches. CDR1 is SGHRS, CDR2 YFSETQ, per germline.

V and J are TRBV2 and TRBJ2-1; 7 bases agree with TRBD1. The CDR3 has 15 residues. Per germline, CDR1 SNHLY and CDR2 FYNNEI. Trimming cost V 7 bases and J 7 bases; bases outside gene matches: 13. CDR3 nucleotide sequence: TGTGCCAGCAAAGCAAGACAGGGTGGGGCAAATGAGCAGTTCTTC. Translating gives CASKARQGGANEQFF.

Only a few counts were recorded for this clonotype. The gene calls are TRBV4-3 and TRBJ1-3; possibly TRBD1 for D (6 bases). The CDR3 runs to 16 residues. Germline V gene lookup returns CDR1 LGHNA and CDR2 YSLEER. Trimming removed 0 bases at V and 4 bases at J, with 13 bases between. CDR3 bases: TGCGCCAGCAGCCAAGATTGGCAGGGGACAGGAAACACCATATATTTT. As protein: CASSQDWQGTGNTIYF.

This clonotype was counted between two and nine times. DNA for the CDR3: TGCGCCAGCAGCCAAGCTTTGACAGGGGGATACGAGCAGTACTTC. Translating gives CASSQALTGGYEQYF. The J gene is TRBJ2-7, the V gene TRBV4-3; TRBD1 matches 9 bases. J gave up 4 bases and V 1 base, and 5 bases lay outside the gene matches. CDR1 and CDR2 (germline): LGHNA, YSLEER. The CDR3 has 15 residues.

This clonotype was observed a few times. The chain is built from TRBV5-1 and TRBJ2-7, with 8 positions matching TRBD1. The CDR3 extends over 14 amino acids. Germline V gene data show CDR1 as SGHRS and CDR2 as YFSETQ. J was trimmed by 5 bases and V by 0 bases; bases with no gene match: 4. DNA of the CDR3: TGCGCCAGCAGCTTGGCTGGGACAGGAAACGAGCAGTACTTC. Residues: CASSLAGTGNEQYF.

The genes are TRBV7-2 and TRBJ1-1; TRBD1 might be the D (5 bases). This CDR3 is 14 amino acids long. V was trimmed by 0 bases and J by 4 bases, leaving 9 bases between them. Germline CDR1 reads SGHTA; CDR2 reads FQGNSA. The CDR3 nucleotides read TGTGCCAGCAGCTTAGCGCAGGGACCCACTGAAGCTTTCTTT. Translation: CASSLAQGPTEAFF.

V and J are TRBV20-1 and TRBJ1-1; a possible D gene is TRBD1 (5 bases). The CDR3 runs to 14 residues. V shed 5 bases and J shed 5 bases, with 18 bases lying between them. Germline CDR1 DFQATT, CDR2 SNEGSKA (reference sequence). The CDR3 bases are TGCAGTGCTTATTCCGGGACGGCGGGGACTGAAGCTTTCTTT. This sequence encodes CSAYSGTAGTEAFF.

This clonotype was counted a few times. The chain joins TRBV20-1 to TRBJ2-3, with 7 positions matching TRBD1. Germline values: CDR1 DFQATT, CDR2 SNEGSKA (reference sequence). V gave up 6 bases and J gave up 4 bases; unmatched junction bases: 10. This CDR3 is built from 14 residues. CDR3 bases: TGCAGTGCCAAAACGACAGGGCCCCCAGATACGCAGTATTTT. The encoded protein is CSAKTTGPPDTQYF.

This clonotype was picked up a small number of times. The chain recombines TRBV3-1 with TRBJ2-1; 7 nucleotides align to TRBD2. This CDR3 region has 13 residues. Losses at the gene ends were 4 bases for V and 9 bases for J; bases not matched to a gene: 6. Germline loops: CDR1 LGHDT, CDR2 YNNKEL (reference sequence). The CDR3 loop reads CASSRGGSGEQFF. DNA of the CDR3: TGTGCCAGCAGCCGGGGAGGGTCGGGTGAGCAGTTCTTC.

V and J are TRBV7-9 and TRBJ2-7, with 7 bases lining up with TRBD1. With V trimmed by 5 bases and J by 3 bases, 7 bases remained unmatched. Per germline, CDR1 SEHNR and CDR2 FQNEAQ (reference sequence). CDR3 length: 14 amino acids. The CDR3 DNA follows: TGTGCCAGCAGCCCGGACAGGCTGGACTACGAGCAGTACTTC. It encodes CASSPDRLDYEQYF.

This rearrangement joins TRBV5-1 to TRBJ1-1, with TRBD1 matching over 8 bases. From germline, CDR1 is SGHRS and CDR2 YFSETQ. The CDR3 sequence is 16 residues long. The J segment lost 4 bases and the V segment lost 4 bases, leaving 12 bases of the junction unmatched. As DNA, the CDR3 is TGCGCCAGCAGCAGAGGACAGGGTAGGGGGACCACTGAAGCTTTCTTT. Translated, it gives CASSRGQGRGTTEAFF.

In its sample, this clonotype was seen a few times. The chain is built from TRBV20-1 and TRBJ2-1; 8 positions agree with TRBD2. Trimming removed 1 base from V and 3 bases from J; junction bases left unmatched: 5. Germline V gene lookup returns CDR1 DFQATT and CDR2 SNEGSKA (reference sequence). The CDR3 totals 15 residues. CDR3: CSARAGSGNYNEQFF. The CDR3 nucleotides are TGCAGTGCTAGAGCTGGTAGCGGGAACTACAATGAGCAGTTCTTC.

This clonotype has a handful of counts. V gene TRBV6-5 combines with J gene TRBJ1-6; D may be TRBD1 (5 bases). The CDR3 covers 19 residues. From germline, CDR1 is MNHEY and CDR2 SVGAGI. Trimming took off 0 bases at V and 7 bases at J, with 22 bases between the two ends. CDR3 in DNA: TGTGCCAGCAGTTACTCGTATCATGGGCCGGGACGGAAAAATTCACCCCTCCACTTT. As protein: CASSYSYHGPGRKNSPLHF.